What follows are 10 T cell receptor beta chains derived from one specimen sequenced in a study of identical twins. TCRdb ran MiXCR on the 5' RACE reads and lists one entry per CDR3 protein. The sample holds roughly 250,000 distinct CDR3 sequences; 7.5% are singletons and the top ten take 5.4%. In addition, the sample was reused for a study of yellow fever vaccine responses in identical twins.

The sample consisted of CD8+ T cells sorted from blood. The receptors were gathered from a woman aged 18 to 35 in good health.

This clonotype appeared once. One junction end disagrees with the germline gene, perhaps due to a read error. The chain is built from TRBV4-1 and TRBJ2-3; D might be TRBD2 (5 bases). This CDR3 region has 13 residues. Germline CDR1 MGHRA, CDR2 YSYEKL. Here the CDR3 DNA reads TGCGCCAGCAGCCAAGAGGTGGGAGATACGCTGTATTTT. It specifies CASSQEVGDTLYF.

V and J are TRBV11-2 and TRBJ2-5; D remains ambiguous. Germline values: CDR1 SGHAT, CDR2 FQNNGV. CDR3 length: 17 amino acids. V was cut by 2 bases and J by 3 bases, with 19 bases left in between. CDR3 coding DNA: TGTGCCAGCAGCTTAATGGTTCCGAAAGGTCCAAAAGAGACCCAGTACTTC. Translation: CASSLMVPKGPKETQYF.

The chain has TRBV19 and TRBJ2-2, with 8 bases identical to TRBD1. Trimming cost V 3 bases and J 8 bases; bases outside gene matches: 8. The CDR3 is 15 amino acids. The V gene's germline CDR1 is LNHDA and CDR2 SQIVND (reference sequence). CDR3 region: CASSILDREIGELFF. The CDR3 region has the DNA TGTGCCAGTAGTATCCTGGACAGGGAGATAGGGGAGCTGTTTTTT.

The V gene is TRBV4-1, the J gene TRBJ1-2; D is unresolved. Germline lookup yields CDR1 MGHRA and CDR2 YSYEKL. The CDR3 consists of 16 residues. Trimming pared 0 bases from V and 0 bases from J, leaving 11 bases between. For the CDR3, the DNA is TGCGCCAGCAGCCAAGATCCGTACAGAACTAACTATGGCTACACCTTC. Translating gives CASSQDPYRTNYGYTF.

V and J are TRBV7-9 and TRBJ2-3, with D possibly being TRBD1 or TRBD2 (5 bases each). The V end lost 2 bases, the J end lost 3 bases, and 12 bases lay between the germline ends. Germline loops: CDR1 SEHNR, CDR2 FQNEAQ (reference sequence). The CDR3 extends over 15 amino acids. The CDR3 nucleotides read TGTGCCAGCAGCTTAAGATGGGACGGGACAGATACGCAGTATTTT. Protein: CASSLRWDGTDTQYF.

The V and J genes are TRBV15 and TRBJ2-7; D is perhaps TRBD1 (6 bases). This CDR3 is built from 13 residues. Trimming pared 5 bases from V and 3 bases from J, leaving 11 bases between. CDR1 and CDR2 from the germline V gene are LNHNV and YYDKDF (reference sequence). CDR3 bases: TGTGCCACCAGCGGGGGCAGGGGCTACGAGCAGTACTTC. It encodes CATSGGRGYEQYF. The whole variable domain, filled in from reference TRBV15 and TRBJ2-7, reads DAMVIQNPRYQVTQFGKPVTLSCSQTLNHNVMYWYQQKSSQAPKLLFHYYDKDFNNEADTPDNFQSRRPNTSFCFLDIRSPGLGDTAMYLCATSGGRGYEQYFGPGTRLTVT.

The chain uses TRBV7-9 and TRBJ2-6, with D hard to call. The CDR3 runs 15 residues. Germline CDR1 and CDR2: SEHNR and FQNEAQ (reference sequence). The ends were cut back, 3 bases at V and 2 bases at J, with 8 bases in the middle. CDR3: CASSLGFAGANVLTF. CDR3 nucleotide sequence: TGTGCCAGCAGCTTGGGGTTTGCTGGGGCCAACGTCCTGACTTTC.

The rearrangement joins TRBV6-1 to TRBJ2-2; D is perhaps TRBD1 (5 bases). V lost 6 bases to trimming and J lost 0 bases, with 11 bases between them. CDR1 and CDR2 from the germline V gene are MNHNS and SASEGT. The CDR3 has 15 amino acids. The CDR3 region has the DNA TGTGCCAGCAGCAACGACAGACCGAACACCGGGGAGCTGTTTTTT. Translation gives CASSNDRPNTGELFF.

This clonotype was counted only a few times. The chain is built from TRBV12-3 or TRBV12-4 and TRBJ2-2; TRBD2 is a possible D gene (5 bases). Trimming pared 7 bases from V and 6 bases from J, leaving 15 bases between. The CDR3 runs 14 residues. CDR3 bases: TGTGCCAGCACCTCGACTGGGCGGGCCGGGGAGCTGTTTTTT. Translated, it gives CASTSTGRAGELFF.

This clonotype was observed a handful of times. V usage is TRBV7-9 and J usage is TRBJ2-7; D gene uncertain. Trimming removed 1 base at V and 0 bases at J, with 16 bases between. The CDR3 spans 17 residues. Germline loops: CDR1 SEHNR, CDR2 FQNEAQ (reference sequence). The CDR3 sequence is CASSLERVGTSSYEQYF. For the CDR3, the DNA is TGTGCCAGCAGCTTAGAACGGGTGGGAACAAGCTCCTACGAGCAGTACTTC.